This TCR beta chain was identified during a study of blood T cells in healthy people across ages. Germline CDR1 and CDR2: MNHNS and SASEGT. The CDR3 spans 15 residues. Through a sample-barcoded 5' primer and a J-beta primer mix, a second PCR was run for about 6 to 11 cycles. TCRdb recomputed calls from the 5' RACE reads with MiXCR, one row per CDR3 protein. The repertoire includes approximately 780,000 distinct CDR3 sequences, 20% to 30% of them detected once, and around 2.9% sits in the top ten. This sample also belongs to another study, concerning T cells of mothers and their children.

This rearrangement joins TRBV6-1 to TRBJ2-5, with D possibly TRBD1 on 7 matching bases. The J call could be wrong; TRBJ2-7 is a better fit for the DNA end. Sequenced material: blood. This receptor was taken from a boy aged 10-17 years in good health. The CDR3 DNA is TGTGCCAGCAGTGAAGAGCAGACAGGGAGGTACGAGCAGTACTTC. Translation gives CASSEEQTGRYEQYF.